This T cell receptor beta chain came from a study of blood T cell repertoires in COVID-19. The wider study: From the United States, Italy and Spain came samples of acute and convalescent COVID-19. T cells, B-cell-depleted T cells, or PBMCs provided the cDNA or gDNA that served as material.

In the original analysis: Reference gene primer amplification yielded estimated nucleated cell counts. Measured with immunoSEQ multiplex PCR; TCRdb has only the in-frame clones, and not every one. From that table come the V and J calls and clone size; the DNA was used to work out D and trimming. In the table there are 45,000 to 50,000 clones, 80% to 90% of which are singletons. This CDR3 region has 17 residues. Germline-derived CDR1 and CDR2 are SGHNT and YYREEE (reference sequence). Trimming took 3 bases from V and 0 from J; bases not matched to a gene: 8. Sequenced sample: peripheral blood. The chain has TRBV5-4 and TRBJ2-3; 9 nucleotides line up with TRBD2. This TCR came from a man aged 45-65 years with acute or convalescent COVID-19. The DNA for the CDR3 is TGTGCCAGCAGCTCGGGAACTAGCGGGTTTAGCACAGATACGCAGTATTTT. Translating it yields CASSSGTSGFSTDTQYF.